The 21 T cell receptor beta chains below come from one sample, sequenced in a study of T cells in narcolepsy. The table came from immunoSEQ multiplex PCR; TCRdb's copy has only in-frame clones and leaves some out. The repertoire includes roughly 30,000 clones, about 90% of them detected once, and roughly 1% sits in the top ten. Material for sequencing was memory (CD45RA-) CD4+ T cells from blood. These receptors were obtained from a human donor in good health.

The table lists this clone with a count of one. J is TRBJ2-7 and V is TRBV7-2, with 9 bases aligning to TRBD1. V gave up 2 bases and J gave up 8 bases; unmatched junction bases: 10. This CDR3 region has 15 residues. From germline, CDR1 is SGHTA and CDR2 FQGNSA. Here the CDR3 DNA reads TGTGCCAGCAGCTTAAGGAGGGACAGGGTGGGGAAGCAGTACTTC. Translation: CASSLRRDRVGKQYF.

This clone showed up just a few times. The V gene is TRBV10-3, the J gene TRBJ2-7; D perhaps matches TRBD2 (5 bases). V was trimmed by 6 bases and J by 1 base, leaving 7 bases between them. The CDR3 runs 12 residues. The germline V gene encodes CDR1 ENHRY and CDR2 SYGVKD. The CDR3 DNA follows: TGTGCCATCAGCAGAGGGTCCTACGAGCAGTACTTC. It specifies CAISRGSYEQYF.

The chain joins TRBV14 to TRBJ2-5, with a weak D call TRBD1 (7 bases). The CDR3 consists of 15 residues. Deletions cut 2 bases from V and 5 bases from J, with 15 bases between. CDR1 and CDR2 (germline): SGHDN, FVKESK. CDR3 nucleotide sequence: TGTGCCAGCAGCCAACCATCCAGGGGGAGGGAGACCCAGTACTTC. Protein product: CASSQPSRGRETQYF.

This clone has only a few counts. V is TRBV13 and J is TRBJ2-5, with TRBD1 matching 8 bases. The CDR3 sequence is 15 residues long. CDR1 PRHDT and CDR2 FYEKMQ come from the germline V gene (reference sequence). V lost 5 bases to trimming and J lost 5 bases; unmatched junction nucleotides: 10. CDR3 sequence: CASSLLGRGQETQYF. The CDR3 bases are TGTGCCAGCAGCCTTTTAGGCAGGGGGCAGGAGACCCAGTACTTC.

This chain joins TRBV7-8 and TRBJ1-5; unclear D gene. With 5 bases removed from V and 0 bases from J, the gap between germline ends came to 11 bases. In germline, CDR1 is SGHVS, CDR2 FQNEAQ. The CDR3 length is 15 residues. DNA of the CDR3: TGTGCCAGCAGCCCCAGAGGTCCTAGCAATCAGCCCCAGCATTTT. This encodes CASSPRGPSNQPQHF.

The chain combines TRBV27 with TRBJ2-7; TRBD2 agrees at 10 bases. This CDR3 is built from 16 residues. The V and J ends lost 3 bases and 1 base, in that order; junction bases with no gene match: 6. Germline loops: CDR1 MNHEY, CDR2 SMNVEV (reference sequence). CDR3 nucleotides: TGTGCCAGCAGTTTCCATGCGACTAGCGGGTCCTACGAGCAGTACTTC. Translation gives CASSFHATSGSYEQYF.

V and J are TRBV9 and TRBJ2-1, with TRBD2 identical over 8 bases. V shed 0 bases, J shed 7 bases, and the junction held 15 bases outside the gene matches. The length of the CDR3 is 18 residues. Germline CDR1 is SGDLS and CDR2 is YYNGEE. CDR3 sequence (DNA): TGTGCCAGCAGCGTAGTTAGCGGGGCCGAAAATCGGAGGAATGAGCAGTTCTTC. It encodes CASSVVSGAENRRNEQFF.

This chain links TRBV30 with TRBJ2-1; no clear D gene. The V end was cut by 0 bases, the J end by 6 bases, with 9 bases between. Germline CDR1 is GTSNPN and CDR2 is SVGIG (reference sequence). CDR3 length: 13 amino acids. CDR3 nucleotide sequence: TGTGCCTGGAGTGTACTAACTGCCAATGAGCAGTTCTTC. Its protein product is CAWSVLTANEQFF.

The rearrangement links TRBV6-5 to TRBJ2-1, with no clear D. Germline V gives CDR1 MNHEY, CDR2 SVGAGI. This CDR3 is built from 10 residues. Deletions cut 7 bases from V and 10 bases from J, with 8 bases between. In nucleotides, the CDR3 is TGTGCCAGCAAGTTGTACGAGCAGTTCTTC. It encodes CASKLYEQFF.

The chain is built from TRBV28 and TRBJ2-5, with 10 bases fitting TRBD1. TRBJ2-7 explains the end of the DNA better; the J call may be wrong. Germline CDR1 MDHEN, CDR2 SYDVKM. The CDR3 is made up of 15 amino acids. CDR3 nucleotides: TGTGCCAGCAGTTCCGGGACAGGGGTTGCCTACGAGCAGTACTTC. Translating it yields CASSSGTGVAYEQYF.

The chain is built from TRBV5-4 and TRBJ2-2; possible D gene TRBD1, 5 bases. Germline CDR1 is SGHNT and CDR2 is YYREEE (reference sequence). This CDR3 is 17 amino acids long. V shed 2 bases and J shed 0 bases, with 14 bases lying between them. The CDR3 DNA follows: TGTGCCAGCAGCTTTGGATCGGACATGACGAACACCGGGGAGCTGTTTTTT. This sequence encodes CASSFGSDMTNTGELFF.

This CDR3 reads CASSSSGGNNEQFF. The CDR3 nucleotides are TGCGCCAGCAGCTCCTCTGGAGGGAACAATGAGCAGTTCTTC. The chain combines TRBV5-1 with TRBJ2-1; weak D call: TRBD2 (6 bases). Trimming removed 3 bases at V and 5 bases at J, with 12 bases between. Germline assignment: CDR1 SGHRS and CDR2 YFSETQ. CDR3 length: 14 amino acids.

This clone has just a few counts. CDR3 in DNA: TGTGCTAGCGCACGGGGACTAAACACTGAAGCTTTCTTT. It yields the protein CASARGLNTEAFF. The V gene is TRBV7-7, the J gene TRBJ1-1, with TRBD1 as a possible D gene (5 bases). This CDR3 has 13 amino acids. The germline V gene has CDR1 SSHAT and CDR2 FNYEAQ (reference sequence). The full variable domain, rest sourced from reference TRBV7-7 and TRBJ1-1, is GAGVSQSPRYKVTKRGQDVTLRCDPISSHATLYWYQQALGQGPEFLTYFNYEAQPDKSGLPSDRFSAERPEGSISTLTIQRTEQRDSAMYRCASARGLNTEAFFGQGTRLTVV.

The chain has TRBV19 and TRBJ1-5; weak D call: TRBD1 (6 bases). CDR1 LNHDA and CDR2 SQIVND come from the germline V gene (reference sequence). CDR3 size: 18 residues. V lost 1 base and J lost 3, with 19 bases in between. The CDR3: CASSIVMGGGVHNQPQHF. The CDR3 DNA reads TGTGCCAGTAGTATAGTGATGGGGGGCGGGGTGCACAATCAGCCCCAGCATTTT.

V usage is TRBV30 and J usage is TRBJ1-3, with 8 positions matching TRBD1. This CDR3 comprises 15 residues. Germline V gene lookup returns CDR1 GTSNPN and CDR2 SVGIG (reference sequence). Trimming cost V 4 bases and J 5 bases; bases outside gene matches: 10. The CDR3 DNA follows: TGTGCCTGGACTCAAGGACAGGGTGGGAGAAACACCATATATTTT. It specifies CAWTQGQGGRNTIYF.

The V gene is TRBV9, the J gene TRBJ2-5; D unresolved. The DNA end is a closer match to TRBJ2-7, so the J assignment may be wrong. The CDR3 is made up of 16 amino acids. Germline CDR1 SGDLS, CDR2 YYNGEE. The CDR3 bases are TGTGCCAGCAGCGTAGTGAGAGCGCCCCTCTTCAACGAGCAGTACTTC. Its translation is CASSVVRAPLFNEQYF.

This chain links TRBV6-5 with TRBJ1-1, with D hard to call. Trimming took off 2 bases at V and 4 bases at J, with 11 bases between the two ends. Germline-derived CDR1 and CDR2 are MNHEY and SVGAGI. This CDR3 contains 14 residues. The CDR3 region is CASSYDSVSTEAFF. As DNA, the CDR3 is TGTGCCAGCAGTTACGACTCCGTGAGCACTGAAGCTTTCTTT.

J is TRBJ2-7 and V is TRBV28; D ambiguous. The CDR3 sequence is 15 residues long. Trimming left V 7 bases short and J 6 bases short, with 22 bases between. Germline V CDR1 and CDR2: MDHEN, SYDVKM. CDR3 sequence: CASTPSRSGNGEQYF. The DNA for the CDR3 is TGTGCCAGCACCCCCTCTCGGTCTGGGAACGGCGAGCAGTACTTC.

V gene TRBV11-2 combines with J gene TRBJ2-6; 7 bases line up with TRBD1. V shed 10 bases and J 10 bases; nucleotides not matched to a gene: 7. Germline CDR1 and CDR2: SGHAT and FQNNGV. CDR3 size: 12 residues. CDR3 residues: CAIRTGGNVLTF. Written as DNA, the CDR3 is TGTGCCATCAGGACAGGTGGGAACGTCCTGACTTTC. Complete variable domain (other parts from reference TRBV11-2 and TRBJ2-6): EAGVAQSPRYKIIEKRQSVAFWCNPISGHATLYWYQQILGQGPKLLIQFQNNGVVDDSQLPKDRFSAERLKGVDSTLKIQPAKLEDSAVYLCAIRTGGNVLTFGAGSRLTVL.

The V and J genes are TRBV5-4 and TRBJ2-2; maybe TRBD2 (6 bases). V was trimmed by 3 bases and J by 7 bases, leaving 16 bases between them. The CDR3 is 15 residues long. Germline-derived CDR1 and CDR2 are SGHNT and YYREEE (reference sequence). CDR3 residues: CASSWGLGVDGELFF. In DNA form, the CDR3 reads TGTGCCAGCAGCTGGGGACTGGGAGTGGACGGGGAGCTGTTTTTT.

The gene calls are TRBV5-1 and TRBJ2-7, with D maybe TRBD2 (5 bases). Trimming stripped 4 bases from V and 2 bases from J, with 13 bases between. The CDR3 is 14 amino acids. The germline V gene encodes CDR1 SGHRS and CDR2 YFSETQ. The CDR3 reads CASSQRTGTYEQYF. CDR3 nucleotides: TGCGCCAGCAGCCAAAGGACTGGCACCTACGAGCAGTACTTC.